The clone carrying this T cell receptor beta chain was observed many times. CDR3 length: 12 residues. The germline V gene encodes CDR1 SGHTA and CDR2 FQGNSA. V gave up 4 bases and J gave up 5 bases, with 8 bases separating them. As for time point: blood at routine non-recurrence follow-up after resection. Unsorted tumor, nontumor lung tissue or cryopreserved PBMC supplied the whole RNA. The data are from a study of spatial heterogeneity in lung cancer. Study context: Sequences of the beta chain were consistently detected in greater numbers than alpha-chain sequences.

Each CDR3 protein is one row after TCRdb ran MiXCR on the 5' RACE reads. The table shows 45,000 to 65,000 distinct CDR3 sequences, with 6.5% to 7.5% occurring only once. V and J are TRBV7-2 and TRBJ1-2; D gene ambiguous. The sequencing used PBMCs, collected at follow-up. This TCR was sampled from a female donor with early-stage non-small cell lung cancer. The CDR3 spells CASSSQTYGYTF. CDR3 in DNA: TGTGCCAGCAGCTCCCAGACATATGGCTACACCTTC.